The present entry profiles one T cell receptor beta chain with its context. Clones were sequenced by immunoSEQ multiplex PCR, and TCRdb holds only the in-frame ones, with some missing. The sample has roughly 84,000 clones; around 90% are singletons. The source of the sample is a study of identifying expanded T cells in peripheral blood. Sequencing was carried out using blood. This clonotype was obtained from a person between 18 and 75 years old in good health.

Here the CDR3 reads CATSRGGGGGGNTIYF. The CDR3, as DNA: TGTGCCACCAGCAGAGGTGGCGGGGGCGGTGGAAACACCATATATTTT. The chain is built from TRBV15 and TRBJ1-3; TRBD1 is a possible D gene (6 bases). CDR3 length: 16 residues. V was shortened by 1 base and J by 3 bases, with 13 bases between the two germline ends. The germline gives CDR1 LNHNV, CDR2 YYDKDF (reference sequence).